This T cell receptor beta chain was found in a study of identical twins. TCRdb re-called the 5' RACE reads with MiXCR, one entry per CDR3 protein. The sample has some 660,000 distinct CDR3 sequences; over 8.5% are singletons. V lost 2 bases and J 5 bases, leaving 16 bases between the germline ends. This CDR3 is 16 amino acids long. Germline values: CDR1 SGHTA, CDR2 FQGNSA. This sample was also put to use in a study of yellow fever vaccine responses in identical twins. As reported in that work: Vaccine T cell responses of twins reportedly seemed partly convergent and partly personalized.

V usage is TRBV7-2 and J usage is TRBJ2-4; D perhaps matches TRBD2 (5 bases). This TCR came from a woman between 18 and 30 years old in good health. The sample taken for sequencing was PBMCs. CDR3 sequence reads: CASSLRGPGVENIQYF. CDR3 DNA: TGTGCCAGCAGCTTACGCGGTCCCGGGGTTGAAAACATTCAGTACTTC.